This T cell receptor beta chain came from a study of CD4 and CD8 cells across lung adenocarcinoma regions. TCRdb itself ran the PCR reads through MiXCR, one entry per CDR3 protein. The repertoire holds 3,700 or so distinct CDR3 sequences, roughly three fifths seen once, with around 21% in the top ten. Germline V gene sequence: CDR1 MGHDK, CDR2 SYGVNS. This CDR3 comprises 16 residues. Sequences were obtained from CD4+ T cells from the margin of a lung tumor. This TCR derives from a female donor with lung adenocarcinoma. The CD4 and CD8 labels of this study may be unreliable. The chain carries TRBV25-1 and TRBJ2-1; D not resolved. The DNA end is a closer match to TRBJ2-7, so the J assignment may be wrong. CDR3: CARHSSSECPSDEQYF. The CDR3 nucleotides are TGTGCCAGACACAGCTCATCGGAGTGCCCATCGGACGAGCAGTACTTC.